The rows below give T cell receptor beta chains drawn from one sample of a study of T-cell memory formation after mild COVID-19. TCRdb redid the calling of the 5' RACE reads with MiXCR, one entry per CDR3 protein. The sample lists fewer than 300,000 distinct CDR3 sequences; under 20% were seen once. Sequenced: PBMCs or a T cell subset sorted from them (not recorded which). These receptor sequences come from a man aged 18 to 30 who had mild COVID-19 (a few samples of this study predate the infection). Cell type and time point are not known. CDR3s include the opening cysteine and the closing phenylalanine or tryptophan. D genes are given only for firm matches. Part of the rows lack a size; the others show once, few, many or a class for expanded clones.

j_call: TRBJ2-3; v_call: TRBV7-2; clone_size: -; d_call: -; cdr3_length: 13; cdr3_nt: TGTGCCAGCGCCGGTTACCGCACAGATACGCAGTATTTT; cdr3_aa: CASAGYRTDTQYF
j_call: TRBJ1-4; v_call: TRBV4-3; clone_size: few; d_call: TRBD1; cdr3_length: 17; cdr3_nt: TGCGCCAGCAGCCAAGCCTCGCACGGGACAGCAAATGAAAAACTGTTTTTT; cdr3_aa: CASSQASHGTANEKLFF
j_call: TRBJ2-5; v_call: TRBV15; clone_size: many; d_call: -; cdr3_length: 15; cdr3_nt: TGTGCCACCAGCGCACGTAAGGGTTTGGGAGAGACCCAGTACTTC; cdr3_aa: CATSARKGLGETQYF
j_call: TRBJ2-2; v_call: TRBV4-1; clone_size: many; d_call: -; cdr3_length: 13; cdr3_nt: TGCGCCAGCAGCCAGGCCTACACCGGGGAGCTGTTTTTT; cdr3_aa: CASSQAYTGELFF
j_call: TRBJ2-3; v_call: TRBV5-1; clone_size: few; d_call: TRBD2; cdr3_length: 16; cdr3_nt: TGCGCCAGCAGCTTACAGGCCGGGGGGGACGGAGATACGCAGTATTTT; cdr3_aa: CASSLQAGGDGDTQYF
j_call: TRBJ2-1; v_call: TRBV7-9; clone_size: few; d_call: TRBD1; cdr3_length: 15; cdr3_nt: TGTGCCAGCAGCTTAGGGACAGGTTCCTACAATGAGCAGTTCTTC; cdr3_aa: CASSLGTGSYNEQFF
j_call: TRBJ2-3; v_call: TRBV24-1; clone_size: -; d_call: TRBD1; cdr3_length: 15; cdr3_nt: TGTGCCACCAGTGAGGACAGGGTAGCGACAGATACGCAGTATTTT; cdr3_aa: CATSEDRVATDTQYF
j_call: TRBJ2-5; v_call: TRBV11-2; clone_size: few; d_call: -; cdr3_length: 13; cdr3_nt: TGTGCCAGCAGACAACGCCCGACGGAGACCCAGTACTTC; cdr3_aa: CASRQRPTETQYF
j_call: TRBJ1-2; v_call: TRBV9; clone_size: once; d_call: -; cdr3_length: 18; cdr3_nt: TGTGCCAGCAGCGTGTCGCCGGGGACCACTATTACTAACTATGGCTACACCTTC; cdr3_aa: CASSVSPGTTITNYGYTF
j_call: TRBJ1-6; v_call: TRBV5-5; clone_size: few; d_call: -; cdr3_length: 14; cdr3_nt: TGTGCCAGCAGCAGGGACGCGAATTCATTCCCCCTCCACTTT; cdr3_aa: CASSRDANSFPLHF
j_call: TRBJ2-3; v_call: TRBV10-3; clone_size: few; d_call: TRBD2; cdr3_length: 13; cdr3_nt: TGTGCCACCTCCGGACTAGCGGTAGATACGCAGTATTTT; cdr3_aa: CATSGLAVDTQYF
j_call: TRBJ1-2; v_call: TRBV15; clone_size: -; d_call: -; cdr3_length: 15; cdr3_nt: TGTGCCACCAGCAGAGAGCTGGGGCAGAACTATGGCTACACCTTC; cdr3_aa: CATSRELGQNYGYTF
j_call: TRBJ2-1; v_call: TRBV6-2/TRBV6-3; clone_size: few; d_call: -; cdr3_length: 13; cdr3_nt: TGTGCCAGCAGTTACCTAGCCGACAATGAGCAGTTCTTC; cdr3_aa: CASSYLADNEQFF
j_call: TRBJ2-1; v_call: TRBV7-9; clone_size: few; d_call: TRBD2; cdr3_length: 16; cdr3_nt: TGTGCCAGCAGCCTCGCCCTAGCGGGGATTTACAATGAGCAGTTCTTC; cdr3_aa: CASSLALAGIYNEQFF
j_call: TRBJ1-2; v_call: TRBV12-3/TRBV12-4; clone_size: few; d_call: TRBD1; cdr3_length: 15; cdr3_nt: TGTGCCAGCAGTTCATCCCCCGGGACAGCCTATGGCTACACCTTC; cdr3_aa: CASSSSPGTAYGYTF
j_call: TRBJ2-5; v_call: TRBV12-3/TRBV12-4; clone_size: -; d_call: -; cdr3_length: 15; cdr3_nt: TGTGCCAGCAGCCCCTACAGGGATGTCCAAGAGACCCAGTACTTC; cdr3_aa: CASSPYRDVQETQYF
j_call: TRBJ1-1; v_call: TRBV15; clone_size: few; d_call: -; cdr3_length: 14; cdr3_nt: TGTGCCACCCGACCCCCCGGGGCGGGGACTGAAGCTTTCTTT; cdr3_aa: CATRPPGAGTEAFF
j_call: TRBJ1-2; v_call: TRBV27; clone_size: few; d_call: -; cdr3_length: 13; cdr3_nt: TGTGCCAGCAGTCCCTGGACGGGCTATGGCTACACCTTC; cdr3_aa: CASSPWTGYGYTF
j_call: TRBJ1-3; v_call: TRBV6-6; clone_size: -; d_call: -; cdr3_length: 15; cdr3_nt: TGTGCCAGCACCCCGGGCGGGGGAGCTGGAAACACCATATATTTT; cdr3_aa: CASTPGGGAGNTIYF
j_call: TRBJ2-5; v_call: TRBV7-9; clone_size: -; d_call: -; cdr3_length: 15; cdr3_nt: TGTGCCAGCAGCTTAGTGTCTGCAGGCGGTGAGACCCAGTACTTC; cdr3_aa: CASSLVSAGGETQYF
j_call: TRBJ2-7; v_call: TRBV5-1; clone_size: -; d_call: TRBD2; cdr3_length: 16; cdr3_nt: TGCGCCAGCAGCTATATAGCGGGGGGGTCCCCTTACGAGCAGTACTTC; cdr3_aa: CASSYIAGGSPYEQYF
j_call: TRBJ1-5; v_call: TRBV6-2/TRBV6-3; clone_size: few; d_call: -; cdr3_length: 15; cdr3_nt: TGTGCCAGCAGTCCAGGCGCCTCGGTCAATCAGCCCCAGCATTTT; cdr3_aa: CASSPGASVNQPQHF
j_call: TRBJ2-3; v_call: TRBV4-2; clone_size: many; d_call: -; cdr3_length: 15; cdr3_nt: TGTGCCAGCAGCCGCGAACAGAGGGACACAGATACGCAGTATTTT; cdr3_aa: CASSREQRDTDTQYF
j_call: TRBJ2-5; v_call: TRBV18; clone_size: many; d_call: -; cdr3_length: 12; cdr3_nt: TGTGCCAGCTGTGACTTTCAAGAGACCCAGTACTTC; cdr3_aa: CASCDFQETQYF
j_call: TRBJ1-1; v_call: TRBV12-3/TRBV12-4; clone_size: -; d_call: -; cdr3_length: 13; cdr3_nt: TGTGCCAGCACAAGTACCTTAAACACTGAAGCTTTCTTT; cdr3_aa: CASTSTLNTEAFF
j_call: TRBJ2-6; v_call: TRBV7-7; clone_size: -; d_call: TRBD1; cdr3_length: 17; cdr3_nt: TGTGCTAGCAGCGCCCGGGACAGGGGGCCTGGGGCCAACGTCCTGACTTTC; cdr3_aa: CASSARDRGPGANVLTF